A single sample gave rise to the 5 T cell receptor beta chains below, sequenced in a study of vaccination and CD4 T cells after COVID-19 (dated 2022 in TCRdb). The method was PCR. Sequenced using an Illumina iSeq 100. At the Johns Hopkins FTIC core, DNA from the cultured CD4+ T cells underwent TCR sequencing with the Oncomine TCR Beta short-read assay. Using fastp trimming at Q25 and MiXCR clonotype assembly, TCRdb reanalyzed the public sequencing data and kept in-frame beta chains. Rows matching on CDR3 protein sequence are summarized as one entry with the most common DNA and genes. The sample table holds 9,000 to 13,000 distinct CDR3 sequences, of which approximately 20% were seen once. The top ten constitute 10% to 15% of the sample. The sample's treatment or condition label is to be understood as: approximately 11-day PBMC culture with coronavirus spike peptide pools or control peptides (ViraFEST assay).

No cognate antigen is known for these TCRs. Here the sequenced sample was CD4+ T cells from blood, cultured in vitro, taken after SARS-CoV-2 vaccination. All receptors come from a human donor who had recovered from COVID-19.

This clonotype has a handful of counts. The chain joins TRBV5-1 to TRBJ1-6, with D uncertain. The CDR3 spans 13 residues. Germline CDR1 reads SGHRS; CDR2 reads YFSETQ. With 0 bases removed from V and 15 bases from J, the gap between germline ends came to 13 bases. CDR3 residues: CASSLALYGDLHF. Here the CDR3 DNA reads TGCGCCAGCAGCTTGGCCTTGTATGGGGACCTCCACTTT.

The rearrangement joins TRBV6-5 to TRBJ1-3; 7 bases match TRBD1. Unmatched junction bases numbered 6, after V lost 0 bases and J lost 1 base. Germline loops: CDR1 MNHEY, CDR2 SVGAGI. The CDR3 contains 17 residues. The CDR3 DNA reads TGTGCCAGCAGTTACTCCCCCAGGACAGGTTCTGGAAACACCATATATTTT. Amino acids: CASSYSPRTGSGNTIYF.

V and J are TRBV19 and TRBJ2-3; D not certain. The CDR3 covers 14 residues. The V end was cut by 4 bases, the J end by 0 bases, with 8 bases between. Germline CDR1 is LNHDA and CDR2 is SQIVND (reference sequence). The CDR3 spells CASSTRRSTDTQYF. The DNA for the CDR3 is TGTGCCAGTAGTACGAGACGGAGCACAGATACGCAGTATTTT. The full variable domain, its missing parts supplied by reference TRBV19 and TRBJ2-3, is DGGITQSPKYLFRKEGQNVTLSCEQNLNHDAMYWYRQDPGQGLRLIYYSQIVNDFQKGDIAEGYSVSREKKESFPLTVTSAQKNPTAFYLCASSTRRSTDTQYFGPGTRLTVL.

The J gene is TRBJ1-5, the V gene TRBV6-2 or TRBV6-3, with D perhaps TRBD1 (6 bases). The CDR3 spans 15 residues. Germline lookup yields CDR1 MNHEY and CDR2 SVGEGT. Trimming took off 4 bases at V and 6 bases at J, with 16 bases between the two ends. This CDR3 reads CASSWGTGLGQPQHF. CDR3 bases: TGTGCCAGCAGTTGGGGAACAGGGCTTGGTCAGCCCCAGCATTTT.

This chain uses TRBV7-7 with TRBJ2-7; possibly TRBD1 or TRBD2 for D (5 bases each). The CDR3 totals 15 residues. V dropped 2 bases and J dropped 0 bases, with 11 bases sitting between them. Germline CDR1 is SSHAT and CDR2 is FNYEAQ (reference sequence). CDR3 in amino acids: CASSLSRDVSYEQYF. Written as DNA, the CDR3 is TGTGCCAGCAGCTTAAGTCGGGACGTCTCCTACGAGCAGTACTTC.